Given below is one T cell receptor (beta chain) in context. This sample stems from a study of blood T cell repertoires in COVID-19. The CDR3 covers 12 residues. V was cut by 4 bases and J by 8 bases, with 12 bases left in between. Authors' analysis steps: Amplification from reference gene primers served as the basis for estimated nucleated cell counts. TCRdb keeps only in-frame clones here, not all; method: immunoSEQ multiplex PCR. Clone size and the V and J calls come from that table; the DNA yielded D and trimming. The table lists some 53,000 clones, about 90% of them singletons, with 2.5% to 3.5% in the top ten.

The V call is TRBV12-3 or TRBV12-4, the J call TRBJ2-7; D might be TRBD2 (5 bases). This clonotype was sampled from a human donor in a cohort sampled during active COVID-19. Sequenced material: peripheral blood. The CDR3 nucleotides read TGTGCCAGCAGTTCTACGGGGAGACAGCAGTACTTC. Amino acids: CASSSTGRQQYF.